The sequence of this T cell receptor beta chain was determined in a study of T-cell memory formation after mild COVID-19. Germline CDR1 and CDR2: SGHRS and YFSETQ. The length of the CDR3 is 14 residues. After removal of 1 base from V and 8 bases from J, the junction contained 6 bases not matched to a gene. TCRdb reanalysed the 5' RACE reads using MiXCR and keeps one entry per CDR3 protein. The data contain 350,000 to 550,000 distinct CDR3 sequences, roughly 18% of them seen just once; the ten biggest clones take up 20% to 25%. The material sequenced was PBMCs or a T cell subset sorted from them (not recorded which). The chain links TRBV5-1 to TRBJ1-3, with 7 bases that match TRBD1. This TCR was sampled from a man between 18 and 29 years old who had mild COVID-19 (a few samples of this study predate the infection). Cell type and time point are not known. The DNA for the CDR3 is TGCGCCAGCAGCTTGAACAGGGGAGGCGACACCATATATTTT. It yields the protein CASSLNRGGDTIYF.